The sequence of this T cell receptor beta chain was determined in a study of OX40 agonist ivuxolimab in advanced cancers. The study, taken as a whole, reports: In the expanded peripheral T cells, antigen specificity was never determined.

Clones were read by immunoSEQ multiplex PCR, and TCRdb kept only the in-frame ones, dropping some. The table records about 80,000 clones, approximately 86% of them present only once. The sample holds a few counts of this clone. Its target is not known. The ends were cut back, 1 base at V and 1 base at J, with 11 bases in the middle. This CDR3 region has 16 residues. Germline assignment: CDR1 SGHNT and CDR2 YYREEE (reference sequence). This clonotype was obtained from an adult with an advanced solid tumor such as melanoma, head and neck, liver or kidney cancer. This sequence joins TRBV5-4 and TRBJ2-2, with D possibly TRBD2 on 6 matching bases. The source was CD4+ or CD8+ T cells sorted from blood, collected in a trial of the OX40 agonist ivuxolimab. The CDR3: CASSLTAGQNTGELFF. For the CDR3, the DNA is TGTGCCAGCAGCTTGACGGCGGGGCAGAACACCGGGGAGCTGTTTTTT.